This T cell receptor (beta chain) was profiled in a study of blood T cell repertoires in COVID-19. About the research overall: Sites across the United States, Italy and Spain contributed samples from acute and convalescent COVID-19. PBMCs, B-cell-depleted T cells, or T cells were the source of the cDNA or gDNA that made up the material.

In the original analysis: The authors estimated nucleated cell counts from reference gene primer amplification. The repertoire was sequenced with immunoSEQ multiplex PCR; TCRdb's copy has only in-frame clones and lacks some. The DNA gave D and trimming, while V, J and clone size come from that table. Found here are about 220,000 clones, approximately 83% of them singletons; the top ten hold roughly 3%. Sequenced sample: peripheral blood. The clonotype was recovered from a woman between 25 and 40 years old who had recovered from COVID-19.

For the CDR3, the DNA is TGTGCGGGGGGGCTAGCGGGCACAGATACGCAGTATTTT. Its translation is CAGGLAGTDTQYF. The genes are TRBV30 and TRBJ2-3; D possibly corresponds to TRBD2 (7 bases). CDR1 is GTSNPN, CDR2 SVGIG, per germline (reference sequence). The CDR3 spans 13 residues.